This record concerns one T cell receptor beta chain sequence. Its antigen remains undetermined. Nothing much larger sits one base from this clone, and base qualities are not available. Each collaborating institution followed its own protocols to collect whole blood in K2EDTA tubes. For TCRbeta analysis, collaborator samples were shipped as frozen whole blood, as isolated PBMCs, or as DNA extracted from either sample type. The data were taken from a study of blood T cell repertoires in COVID-19 (dated by TCRdb to 2020 to 2021). Turning to the overall study: Samples covering the acute and convalescent phases of COVID-19 were provided by collaborators in the United States, Italy and Spain. Sample metadata almost always included a de-identified subject ID, COVID-19 status, age in years and sex. The material from the prospective study consisted of cDNA or gDNA derived from T cells, B-cell-depleted T cells, or PBMCs. Where available, HLA class I and class II types were obtained from metadata supplied by the sample provider rather than from assay-based typing. Deeply sampled blood TCRbeta repertoires from subjects exposed to, actively infected with, or recovered from COVID-19 were included in the dataset. A freely available public database, intended as a resource for researchers studying the immune response to SARS-CoV-2, is where the repertoires were released. The samples were drawn from the first 160 participants of the ongoing ImmuneRACE study and from 1,200 or so subjects provided by 6 global collaborators. Results the study describes overall, beyond this receptor: Clinical and demographic metadata were provided uncurated, with the amount varying by source and participant.

The CDR3 contains 15 residues, cysteine and phenylalanine counted. Left in the record is the CDR3 DNA by itself, 45 bases read in frame from the first base. The CDR1 and CDR2 encoded by the germline V gene are MGHRA and YSYEKL. The V end loses 4 bases and the J end loses 5 bases, and a stretch of 17 bases separates them. TCRbeta CDR3 regions were amplified from genomic DNA using the immunoSEQ Assay, a bias-controlled multiplex PCR. The authors' analysis ran thus. The number of nucleated cells in each sample was estimated from the amplification of reference gene primers within the assay. Sequence reads were collapsed and filtered to measure the absolute abundance of every unique TCRbeta CDR3 rearrangement. For each sample, productive Simpson clonality was calculated by taking the square root of Simpson's diversity index across productive rearrangements. Imported from immuneACCESS, the table was reduced by TCRdb to in-frame sequences with V and J called. These copies leave out some clones; in studies compared against another copy, an unresolved V gene accounts for under half, and the cause of the remainder is not known. V, J and clone size reflect that table, while D and trimming were determined from the DNA. This sample gives some 250,000 clones in total; 88% of them show up just once. The biggest ten clones account for about 0.64% of the sample.

The chain employs TRBV4-1 and TRBJ1-1; a weak D assignment points to TRBD1 (5 bases agree). This clonotype was obtained from a human donor in a cohort sampled during active COVID-19. Sequencing was carried out using peripheral blood. CDR3 region: CASSPGGGGITEAFF. In nucleotides, the sequence is TGCGCCAGCAGCCCGGGCGGGGGAGGGATAACTGAAGCTTTCTTT.